This entry lists 23 T cell receptor beta chains sequenced from one sample in a study of cytomegalovirus exposure and HLA in healthy donors listed by TCRdb under 2017. Library prep was done by the immunoSEQ multiplex PCR assay. For the multiplex PCR, a mixture combining 60 forward primers for TCR Vbeta segments and 13 reverse primers for TCR Jbeta segments was used. TCRdb's version of the immuneACCESS table is confined to in-frame rearrangements and falls short of the full clone set. An unresolved V gene accounts for under half of the shortfall where checked; the remainder is of unknown origin. This sample lists 150,000 to 200,000 clones; around 79% were detected once. Under 4% of the sample is held by the ten biggest clonotypes. The sample consisted of PBMCs. The receptors here all came from a woman aged 40 to 50 in good health and CMV-seronegative.

The chain recombines TRBV12-5 with TRBJ1-3; 7 bases align to TRBD1. This CDR3 comprises 18 residues. Germline CDR1 reads LGHNT; CDR2 reads FRNRAP. With V trimmed by 5 bases and J by 0 bases, 13 bases remained unmatched. DNA for the CDR3: TGTGCTAGTGGTCCCCTCGACAGGGACTCTTTCTCTGGAAACACCATATATTTT. Translated, it gives CASGPLDRDSFSGNTIYF.

The chain links TRBV19 to TRBJ1-6; D unclear. Deletions cut 6 bases from V and 8 bases from J, with 14 bases between. Per germline, CDR1 LNHDA and CDR2 SQIVND (reference sequence). CDR3 length equals 14 residues. CDR3 DNA sequence: TGTGCCAGTAGCCGGCTGGACTCCGATTCACCCCTCCACTTT. Its translation: CASSRLDSDSPLHF.

About this clone: This CDR3 is also generated by other DNA sequences in the sample. This chain connects TRBV2 to TRBJ2-3; D perhaps matches TRBD2 (7 bases). CDR1 is SNHLY and CDR2 is FYNNEI in the germline V gene. The V end lost 2 bases, the J end lost 14 bases, and 14 bases lay between the germline ends. The CDR3 is 12 residues long. The CDR3 is CASSERGATRYF. DNA for the CDR3: TGTGCCAGCAGTGAACGGGGGGCCACCCGGTATTTT.

The chain has TRBV4-1 and TRBJ1-1; D perhaps matches TRBD1 (6 bases). V lost 3 bases, J lost 1 base, and 15 bases lay in between. This CDR3 region has 16 residues. Germline values: CDR1 MGHRA, CDR2 YSYEKL. The CDR3, as DNA: TGCGCCAGCAGCCAGAGATTACAGGGATCGAACACTGAAGCTTTCTTT. This gives the protein CASSQRLQGSNTEAFF.

The rearrangement uses TRBV18 and TRBJ2-7; 7 nucleotides align to TRBD1. CDR1 and CDR2 (germline): KGHSH, LQKENI. V was clipped by 3 bases and J by 5 bases; unmatched bases: 7. This CDR3 contains 14 residues. Written as DNA, the CDR3 is TGTGCCAGCTCACCCAGCAGGGGGTTGAACGAGCAGTACTTC. Its protein is CASSPSRGLNEQYF.

V usage is TRBV15 and J usage is TRBJ1-2; 7 nucleotides agree with TRBD1. This CDR3 spans 15 amino acids. From germline, CDR1 is LNHNV and CDR2 YYDKDF (reference sequence). V trimming: 4 bases; J trimming: 4 bases; junction bases outside the gene matches: 9. CDR3 sequence: CATSTDREAGYGYTF. The CDR3, as DNA: TGTGCCACCAGCACTGACAGGGAAGCAGGCTATGGCTACACCTTC.

The chain employs TRBV28 and TRBJ1-2; 10 positions match TRBD1. In germline, CDR1 is MDHEN, CDR2 SYDVKM. J lost 6 bases, V lost 8 bases, and 6 bases had no gene match. This CDR3 spans 13 amino acids. The CDR3 protein is CASRDRGKNGYTF. As DNA, the CDR3 is TGTGCCAGCCGGGACAGGGGCAAAAATGGCTACACCTTC.

The chain employs TRBV27 and TRBJ2-1; 12 bases fit TRBD2. Germline assignment: CDR1 MNHEY and CDR2 SMNVEV (reference sequence). The CDR3 is 16 amino acids. The ends lost 4 bases at V and 9 bases at J; junction bases unmatched: 10. The chain's CDR3 is CASSSGLAGYGGEQFF. Here the CDR3 DNA reads TGTGCCAGCAGTTCCGGACTAGCGGGGTATGGGGGTGAGCAGTTCTTC.

The genes are TRBV29-1 and TRBJ1-2; TRBD1 matches at 7 bases. V gave up 4 bases and J gave up 6 bases; unmatched junction bases: 11. This CDR3 has 14 amino acids. From germline, CDR1 is SQVTM and CDR2 ANQGSEA. The CDR3 coding sequence is TGCAGCGTTGCCCTGCAAAAGGGGGCGAATGGCTACACCTTC. Protein product: CSVALQKGANGYTF.

V gene TRBV14 combines with J gene TRBJ2-5; 9 bases align to TRBD1. V gave up 4 bases and J gave up 5 bases; unmatched junction bases: 5. This CDR3 is built from 14 residues. The germline gives CDR1 SGHDN, CDR2 FVKESK. The CDR3 sequence is CASSRWTGVETQYF. CDR3 sequence (DNA): TGTGCCAGCAGCCGATGGACAGGGGTGGAGACCCAGTACTTC.

In this sample, this clone turned up a few times. This chain connects TRBV5-5 to TRBJ2-5; 12 nucleotides agree with TRBD2. V shed 4 bases, J shed 0 bases, and the junction held 7 bases outside the gene matches. This CDR3 has 17 residues. Germline CDR1 SGHKS, CDR2 YYEKEE (reference sequence). The CDR3 coding sequence is TGTGCCAGCAGCGGGGTGTGGACTAGCGGGAACCAAGAGACCCAGTACTTC. Its protein product is CASSGVWTSGNQETQYF. Using reference TRBV5-5 and TRBJ2-5 for the parts outside the CDR3, the full variable domain is DAGVTQSPTHLIKTRGQQVTLRCSPISGHKSVSWYQQVLGQGPQFIFQYYEKEERGRGNFPDRFSARQFPNYSSELNVNALLLGDSALYLCASSGVWTSGNQETQYFGPGTRLLVL.

The V gene is TRBV27, the J gene TRBJ1-5; 7 nucleotides line up with TRBD1. Germline trimming cut 3 bases from V and 0 bases from J; bases unmatched to any gene: 8. Germline V gene sequence: CDR1 MNHEY, CDR2 SMNVEV (reference sequence). This CDR3 spans 17 amino acids. DNA of the CDR3: TGTGCCAGCAGTTTGGGGCAGGGGGTCTATAGCAATCAGCCCCAGCATTTT. The encoded protein is CASSLGQGVYSNQPQHF.

This chain connects TRBV12-5 to TRBJ1-6; D gene ambiguous. The CDR3 is 14 amino acids. Deletions cut 6 bases from V and 3 bases from J, with 9 bases between. Germline CDR1 is LGHNT and CDR2 is FRNRAP. In nucleotides, the CDR3 is TGTGCTAGTGGACGGGGTGGCTATAATTCACCCCTCCACTTT. Translating gives CASGRGGYNSPLHF.

This clone was seen more than once but under ten times. The chain couples TRBV5-4 to TRBJ2-1, with 13 bases aligning to TRBD2. From germline, CDR1 is SGHNT and CDR2 YYREEE (reference sequence). CDR3 length: 15 amino acids. After removal of 2 bases from V and 6 bases from J, the junction contained 2 bases not matched to a gene. CDR3 loop: CASSLLAGGLNEQFF. CDR3 nucleotides: TGTGCCAGCAGCTTACTAGCGGGGGGGCTCAATGAGCAGTTCTTC.

The V call is TRBV5-1, the J call TRBJ1-2, with D possibly matching TRBD1 (5 bases). The germline CDR1 and CDR2 sequences are SGHRS and YFSETQ. This CDR3 has 14 residues. Trimming pared 0 bases from V and 7 bases from J, leaving 13 bases between. CDR3 sequence (DNA): TGCGCCAGCAGCTTGGCAGGGTTTGAAGGTGGCTACACCTTC. It is translated as CASSLAGFEGGYTF.

This rearrangement joins TRBV5-1 to TRBJ2-1; possible D gene TRBD2, 5 bases. The germline V gene encodes CDR1 SGHRS and CDR2 YFSETQ. The CDR3 runs to 14 residues. V shed 1 base and J shed 7 bases, with 12 bases lying between them. CDR3 protein: CASSLFRGLNEQFF. The CDR3 nucleotides read TGCGCCAGCAGCTTGTTCCGGGGTTTAAATGAGCAGTTCTTC.

The V call is TRBV11-2, the J call TRBJ2-2; D is uncertain. The CDR3 loop spans 15 amino acids. CDR1 and CDR2 (germline): SGHAT, FQNNGV. V gave up 1 base and J gave up 5 bases, with 11 bases separating them. CDR3 residues: CASSLAQRGTGELFF. CDR3 coding DNA: TGTGCCAGCAGCTTAGCTCAGAGAGGAACCGGGGAGCTGTTTTTT.

The chain combines TRBV5-4 with TRBJ1-2; possibly TRBD1 for D (6 bases). Trimming shortened V by 4 bases and J by 4 bases, and 14 bases separated the two germline ends. The CDR3 is made up of 14 amino acids. Germline CDR1 and CDR2: SGHNT and YYREEE (reference sequence). The CDR3, as DNA: TGTGCCAGCAGCCCGGGAGGACAGCGCTATGGCTACACCTTC. Protein product: CASSPGGQRYGYTF.

This clone was seen a handful of times. The CDR3 bases are TGCGCCAGCAGGCCAAAAGAACGGTTCCAGCCCCAGCATTTT. This gives the protein CASRPKERFQPQHF. The rearrangement uses TRBV5-1 and TRBJ1-5; D unclear. This CDR3 has 14 amino acids. Per germline, CDR1 SGHRS and CDR2 YFSETQ. Trimming took 5 bases from V and 7 from J, leaving 16 bases between them. Drawing the rest from reference TRBV5-1 and TRBJ1-5, the complete variable domain is KAGVTQTPRYLIKTRGQQVTLSCSPISGHRSVSWYQQTPGQGLQFLFEYFSETQRNKGNFPGRFSGRQFSNSRSEMNVSTLELGDSALYLCASRPKERFQPQHFGDGTRLSIL.

V is TRBV28 and J is TRBJ1-6; 9 positions agree with TRBD1. V was pared by 2 bases and J by 0 bases, with 8 bases of the junction left unmatched. The CDR3 loop spans 19 amino acids. From germline, CDR1 is MDHEN and CDR2 SYDVKM. The CDR3 reads CASSLGTGNFGSYNSPLHF. The DNA of the CDR3 is TGTGCCAGCAGTTTAGGGACAGGGAACTTCGGCTCCTATAATTCACCCCTCCACTTT.

The chain links TRBV2 to TRBJ1-1; 10 bases are a match to TRBD1. The CDR3 extends over 12 amino acids. J lost 4 bases, V lost 11 bases, and 4 bases had no gene match. From germline, CDR1 is SNHLY and CDR2 FYNNEI. This chain's CDR3 is CAGTGEGTEAFF. The CDR3 nucleotides read TGTGCCGGGACAGGGGAAGGCACTGAAGCTTTCTTT.

V is TRBV5-1 and J is TRBJ1-2, with TRBD1 identical over 9 bases. This CDR3 is built from 14 residues. CDR1 SGHRS and CDR2 YFSETQ come from the germline V gene. After removal of 0 bases from V and 7 bases from J, the junction contained 4 bases not matched to a gene. The DNA for the CDR3 is TGCGCCAGCAGCTTGGACAGGGGGCAGTCTGGCTACACCTTC. It yields the protein CASSLDRGQSGYTF. Variable domain in full (rest from reference TRBV5-1 and TRBJ1-2): KAGVTQTPRYLIKTRGQQVTLSCSPISGHRSVSWYQQTPGQGLQFLFEYFSETQRNKGNFPGRFSGRQFSNSRSEMNVSTLELGDSALYLCASSLDRGQSGYTFGSGTRLTVV.

The chain combines TRBV25-1 with TRBJ2-1, with 10 bases lining up with TRBD2. The germline V gene encodes CDR1 MGHDK and CDR2 SYGVNS. The V segment lost 6 bases and the J segment 4 bases; nucleotides outside the gene matches: 3. The CDR3 extends over 14 amino acids. The CDR3 loop reads CASSGAGGYNEQFF. DNA of the CDR3: TGTGCCAGCAGCGGAGCGGGGGGGTACAATGAGCAGTTCTTC.